One and the same sample provided the 20 T cell receptor beta chains below, sequenced in a study of blood T cell repertoires in COVID-19. TCRdb's table, derived via immunoSEQ multiplex PCR, lists solely in-frame clones and lacks some. Of about 220,000 clones listed, 75% to 85% are singletons. The sequencing input was peripheral blood. These receptors all stem from a woman between 65 and 79 years old with COVID-19, enrolled during active disease.

The chain joins TRBV21-1 to TRBJ2-7; TRBD1, the D gene given by the table, was not confirmed from the DNA. TRBV21-1 is a listed pseudogene. This CDR3 is built from 16 residues. DNA for the CDR3: TGTGCCAGTTTTCAAAAAGGGGGTTCCAGCTCCTACGAGCAGTACTTC. Amino acids: CASFQKGGSSSYEQYF.

The chain carries TRBV4-3 and TRBJ1-1, with TRBD1 matching over 8 bases. In germline, CDR1 is LGHNA, CDR2 YSLEER. The CDR3 runs to 15 residues. J was trimmed by 1 base and V by 3 bases; bases with no gene match: 4. The CDR3 sequence: CASSQAGTGNTEAFF. CDR3 bases: TGCGCCAGCAGCCAGGCCGGGACAGGGAACACTGAAGCTTTCTTT.

The chain recombines TRBV7-2 with TRBJ1-1; the D gene is possibly TRBD1 (5 bases). V lost 2 bases, J lost 5 bases, and 12 bases lay in between. This CDR3 region has 14 residues. Germline CDR1 reads SGHTA; CDR2 reads FQGNSA. This chain's CDR3 is CASSLHRSRTEAFF. The CDR3 DNA follows: TGTGCCAGCAGCTTACACAGGTCGAGGACTGAAGCTTTCTTT.

The chain joins TRBV19 to TRBJ1-1; maybe TRBD1 (6 bases). Trimming removed 10 bases at V and 5 bases at J, with 23 bases between. The CDR3 totals 15 residues. CDR1 is LNHDA, CDR2 SQIVND, per germline (reference sequence). In DNA, the CDR3 is TGTGCCACTAATCCCGGGACACTCGGGAGGACTGAAGCTTTCTTT. Its protein is CATNPGTLGRTEAFF.

This clone has a count of ten or more. This chain uses TRBV5-1 with TRBJ2-1; D gene ambiguous. Trimming shortened V by 1 base and J by 4 bases, and 12 bases separated the two germline ends. CDR1 and CDR2 (germline): SGHRS, YFSETQ. This CDR3 has 15 residues. The CDR3 reads CASSLQQPAYNEQFF. The DNA of the CDR3 is TGCGCCAGCAGCTTGCAACAACCTGCATACAATGAGCAGTTCTTC.

The chain uses TRBV28 and TRBJ1-3, with D possibly being TRBD1 (6 bases). The V and J ends lost 3 bases and 4 bases respectively, with 13 bases between them. CDR1 and CDR2 (germline): MDHEN, SYDVKM. The CDR3 is 15 amino acids. The CDR3 region has the DNA TGTGCCAGCAGTTTGAACAGGGTAACCGGAAACACCATATATTTT. This sequence encodes CASSLNRVTGNTIYF.

A few counts support this clone. At the DNA level, this CDR3 is encoded by other sequences in the same sample as well. V gene TRBV2 combines with J gene TRBJ1-2, with 10 positions matching TRBD1. The CDR3 contains 14 residues. Germline V CDR1 and CDR2: SNHLY, FYNNEI. Trimming removed 5 bases from V and 3 bases from J; junction bases left unmatched: 3. CDR3 DNA: TGTGCCAGCAGTAGACAGGGGGCGGACTATGGCTACACCTTC. This gives the protein CASSRQGADYGYTF.

This clone was seen more than once but under ten times. The genes are TRBV6-5 and TRBJ1-3; D possibly corresponds to TRBD1 (5 bases). This CDR3 contains 15 residues. The V and J ends lost 6 bases and 2 bases respectively, with 14 bases between them. The germline gives CDR1 MNHEY, CDR2 SVGAGI. The CDR3 here is CASRGGRAAGNTIYF. The CDR3 bases are TGTGCCAGCAGGGGGGGACGGGCCGCTGGAAACACCATATATTTT.

This clone occurred many times. This chain connects TRBV28 to TRBJ2-1; TRBD1 matches at 8 bases. Germline V CDR1 and CDR2: MDHEN, SYDVKM. J gave up 2 bases and V 3 bases, and 9 bases lay outside the gene matches. CDR3 length: 17 residues. The DNA of the CDR3 is TGTGCCAGCAGTTTTTTGTCCAGGGGGCGCACCTACAATGAGCAGTTCTTC. Translation gives CASSFLSRGRTYNEQFF.

This rearrangement joins TRBV28 to TRBJ1-5, with D tentatively TRBD1 (5 bases). Trimming stripped 3 bases from V and 3 bases from J, with 9 bases between. This CDR3 spans 14 amino acids. Germline CDR1 and CDR2: MDHEN and SYDVKM. This chain's CDR3 is CASSFRRDNQPQHF. CDR3 DNA sequence: TGTGCCAGCAGTTTCCGCAGGGACAATCAGCCCCAGCATTTT.

V and J are TRBV6-5 and TRBJ1-6; possible D gene TRBD1, 6 bases. CDR3 length: 16 residues. Trimming pared 2 bases from V and 4 bases from J, leaving 12 bases between. The germline CDR1 and CDR2 sequences are MNHEY and SVGAGI. The CDR3 is CASSYTRQAYNSPLHF. CDR3 coding DNA: TGTGCCAGCAGTTACACCCGACAGGCATATAATTCACCCCTCCACTTT.

CDR3 protein: CASSSQGTEAFF. The CDR3 DNA follows: TGTGCCAGCAGTTCTCAGGGGACTGAAGCTTTCTTT. This chain uses TRBV12-3 or TRBV12-4 with TRBJ1-1, with a tentative D call TRBD1 (6 bases). V lost 4 bases to trimming and J lost 5 bases, with 8 bases between them. This CDR3 is built from 12 residues.

This chain links TRBV4-3 with TRBJ2-5; D is perhaps TRBD2 (5 bases). The ends were cut back, 0 bases at V and 6 bases at J, with 11 bases in the middle. CDR1 is LGHNA, CDR2 YSLEER, per germline. The CDR3 contains 14 residues. The chain's CDR3 is CASSQELGLQTQYF. CDR3 bases: TGCGCCAGCAGCCAAGAACTAGGACTCCAGACCCAGTACTTC.

Points on this clone: The same CDR3 is also encoded by other DNA sequences in this sample. The V and J genes are TRBV5-1 and TRBJ2-5, with 9 bases lining up with TRBD1. J gave up 2 bases and V 4 bases, and 3 bases lay outside the gene matches. This CDR3 is 14 amino acids long. Germline values: CDR1 SGHRS, CDR2 YFSETQ. CDR3 DNA: TGCGCCAGCAGCCTCGGGACAGGGCAAGAGACCCAGTACTTC. Translated: CASSLGTGQETQYF.

V gene TRBV28 combines with J gene TRBJ2-7; 10 nucleotides line up with TRBD1. Looked up from germline, CDR1 is MDHEN and CDR2 is SYDVKM. The CDR3 spans 16 residues. Germline trimming cut 6 bases from V and 5 bases from J; bases unmatched to any gene: 13. The CDR3 reads CASSSEPGQGSHEQYF. Here the CDR3 DNA reads TGTGCCAGCAGCTCCGAGCCGGGACAGGGGTCCCACGAGCAGTACTTC.

The V and J genes are TRBV25-1 and TRBJ1-1, with 7 bases matching TRBD1. V lost 2 bases and J lost 5; bases outside the gene matches: 8. Germline V gene data show CDR1 as MGHDK and CDR2 as SYGVNS. This CDR3 is 15 amino acids long. In DNA, the CDR3 is TGTGCCAGCAGTGAAAGGGGGCAGGGGAGAACTGAAGCTTTCTTT. As protein: CASSERGQGRTEAFF.

This clone showed up just once. The rearrangement joins TRBV6-5 to TRBJ2-7, with 7 bases matching TRBD2. Trimming took 6 bases from V and 4 from J; bases not matched to a gene: 9. Germline V gene data show CDR1 as MNHEY and CDR2 as SVGAGI. This CDR3 has 14 residues. CDR3 bases: TGTGCCAGCAGAAGGAGCGGGGCAAGTTACGAGCAGTACTTC. It translates to CASRRSGASYEQYF.

The rearrangement uses TRBV7-2 and TRBJ1-4, with 7 bases identical to TRBD1. With V trimmed by 5 bases and J by 7 bases, 13 bases remained unmatched. The CDR3 contains 16 residues. The germline V gene encodes CDR1 SGHTA and CDR2 FQGNSA. CDR3 bases: TGTGCCAGCAGCCTACTTAGGGGGCTTAGAGGTGAAAAACTGTTTTTT. Translation: CASSLLRGLRGEKLFF.

This clone has just one count. This chain links TRBV2 with TRBJ2-5; the D is unclear. Trimming took 2 bases from V and 6 from J, leaving 7 bases between them. The germline CDR1 and CDR2 sequences are SNHLY and FYNNEI. This CDR3 comprises 12 residues. In DNA, the CDR3 is TGTGCCAGCAGTGAAAGGAGCCAGACCCAGTACTTC. Translated, it gives CASSERSQTQYF. The full variable domain, with the rest looked up from reference TRBV2 and TRBJ2-5, is EPEVTQTPSHQVTQMGQEVILRCVPISNHLYFYWYRQILGQKVEFLVSFYNNEISEKSEIFDDQFSVERPDGSNFTLKIRSTKLEDSAMYFCASSERSQTQYFGPGTRLLVL.

For this clone: At the DNA level, this CDR3 is encoded by other sequences in the same sample as well. The rearrangement uses TRBV12-3 or TRBV12-4 and TRBJ1-1, with D maybe TRBD1 (6 bases). The V gene lost 6 bases and the J gene lost 1 base, with 9 bases spanning the gap. The CDR3 loop spans 13 amino acids. The CDR3 coding sequence is TGTGCCAGCAGCCTACAGGGGAACACTGAAGCTTTCTTT. It specifies CASSLQGNTEAFF.